The 17 T cell receptor beta chains in this list originate from one sample, sequenced in a study of shared clonotypes between healthy human individuals. Sequencing was performed with immunoSEQ multiplex PCR; in TCRdb, only in-frame clones are kept and a portion is missing. The sample includes a few million clones, around nine tenths seen only once; the top ten take around 0.14%. Sequenced: naive CD4+ T cells sorted from blood. The subset is: CD45RA+ positively selected. Receptor source: a man between 18 and 29 years old in good health.

V usage is TRBV5-4 and J usage is TRBJ2-5; 13 bases map to TRBD2. The CDR3 has 15 amino acids. With 5 bases clipped from V and 4 bases from J, the junction kept 5 bases outside the gene matches. Germline lookup yields CDR1 SGHNT and CDR2 YYREEE (reference sequence). The CDR3 reads CASRPLAGGLETQYF. In DNA form, the CDR3 reads TGTGCCAGCAGACCACTAGCGGGAGGGCTAGAGACCCAGTACTTC.

The chain uses TRBV7-9 and TRBJ1-4, with D maybe TRBD1 (5 bases). Between the trimmed V and J ends, which lost 5 bases and 11 bases, there was a span of 12 bases. Germline CDR1 and CDR2: SEHNR and FQNEAQ (reference sequence). This CDR3 spans 12 amino acids. In DNA form, the CDR3 reads TGTGCCAGCAGCCCCGACAGCCCTAAACTGTTTTTT. Translating it yields CASSPDSPKLFF.

The genes are TRBV28 and TRBJ2-3, with TRBD1 as a possible D gene (7 bases). The CDR3 has 15 residues. Germline V gene lookup returns CDR1 MDHEN and CDR2 SYDVKM. V was clipped by 8 bases and J by 3 bases, with 18 bases between them. CDR3 sequence (DNA): TGTGCCAGCTATGAGAACGGGGGACAGACAGATACGCAGTATTTT. Translation gives CASYENGGQTDTQYF.

The chain carries TRBV28 and TRBJ1-5; TRBD1 is a possible D gene (5 bases). Germline loops: CDR1 MDHEN, CDR2 SYDVKM. The CDR3 spans 17 residues. With 2 bases removed from V and 4 bases from J, the gap between germline ends came to 18 bases. CDR3 bases: TGTGCCAGCAGTTTAACTTTCGTGCGGGGGGTTAATCAGCCCCAGCATTTT. This translates into CASSLTFVRGVNQPQHF.

This chain joins TRBV18 and TRBJ2-3; possibly TRBD2 for D (6 bases). Germline assignment: CDR1 KGHSH and CDR2 LQKENI. CDR3 length: 16 amino acids. The V gene lost 1 base and the J gene lost 1 base, with 12 bases spanning the gap. CDR3 in amino acids: CASSPLRERGTDTQYF. In DNA, the CDR3 is TGTGCCAGCTCACCACTACGTGAGCGGGGCACAGATACGCAGTATTTT.

This chain joins TRBV7-9 and TRBJ2-1; 10 bases are a match to TRBD2. V was pared by 10 bases and J by 2 bases, with 11 bases of the junction left unmatched. Germline values: CDR1 SEHNR, CDR2 FQNEAQ (reference sequence). The length of the CDR3 is 16 residues. The CDR3 loop reads CATPLAGASTYNEQFF. Written as DNA, the CDR3 is TGTGCCACCCCGCTAGCGGGGGCCTCCACCTACAATGAGCAGTTCTTC.

The chain combines TRBV19 with TRBJ1-6; weak D call: TRBD1 (5 bases). This CDR3 comprises 15 residues. V shed 7 bases and J shed 7 bases, with 17 bases lying between them. The germline CDR1 and CDR2 sequences are LNHDA and SQIVND (reference sequence). The CDR3 is CASTPTGTGNSPLHF. CDR3 coding DNA: TGTGCCAGTACCCCCACCGGGACGGGGAATTCACCCCTCCACTTT.

As regards this clone: The sample carries other DNA sequences with the same CDR3. The CDR3 region is CASSLEGPEQFF. The CDR3 DNA follows: TGTGCCAGCAGCTTAGAGGGGCCTGAGCAGTTCTTC. The chain has TRBV7-2 and TRBJ2-1; possible D gene TRBD1, 5 bases. Trimming cost V 1 base and J 9 bases, with 7 bases left between them. This CDR3 contains 12 residues. Germline assignment: CDR1 SGHTA and CDR2 FQGNSA.

This clone was counted a few times. The CDR3 region has the DNA TGTGCCAGCAGTGATTCGAGGACACATAGCAATCAGCCCCAGCATTTT. This gives the protein CASSDSRTHSNQPQHF. The chain joins TRBV2 to TRBJ1-5; TRBD1 might be the D (5 bases). There are 16 residues in the CDR3. The germline V and J ends were trimmed by 3 bases and 0 bases, with 12 bases remaining between them. Per the germline V gene, CDR1 is SNHLY and CDR2 is FYNNEI.

J is TRBJ1-1 and V is TRBV28; D is unclear. CDR1 is MDHEN and CDR2 is SYDVKM in the germline V gene. The V end lost 5 bases, the J end lost 2 bases, and 9 bases lay between the germline ends. This CDR3 comprises 13 residues. Here the CDR3 reads CASSRGVNTEAFF. DNA of the CDR3: TGTGCCAGCAGTAGAGGAGTAAACACTGAAGCTTTCTTT. Complete variable domain (other parts from reference TRBV28 and TRBJ1-1): DVKVTQSSRYLVKRTGEKVFLECVQDMDHENMFWYRQDPGLGLRLIYFSYDVKMKEKGDIPEGYSVSREKKERFSLILESASTNQTSMYLCASSRGVNTEAFFGQGTRLTVV.

For this clone: Other DNA variants within this sample encode the same CDR3. This chain links TRBV9 with TRBJ1-6; TRBD1 might be the D (5 bases). From germline, CDR1 is SGDLS and CDR2 YYNGEE. V lost 3 bases and J 0 bases, leaving 7 bases between the germline ends. CDR3 length: 15 residues. The CDR3 DNA reads TGTGCCAGCAGCGGGGGGAGCTCCTATAATTCACCCCTCCACTTT. Amino acids: CASSGGSSYNSPLHF.

The chain employs TRBV10-1 and TRBJ2-4, with D tentatively TRBD2 (5 bases). The germline gives CDR1 WNHNN, CDR2 SYGVQD (reference sequence). The V end was cut by 2 bases, the J end by 6 bases, with 11 bases between. The CDR3 has 14 residues. CDR3 residues: CASSEGLAPNIQYF. Here the CDR3 DNA reads TGCGCCAGCAGTGAGGGCCTAGCCCCAAACATTCAGTACTTC.

J is TRBJ1-2 and V is TRBV6-5; no definite D call. Germline V gives CDR1 MNHEY, CDR2 SVGAGI. V shed 0 bases and J shed 6 bases, with 11 bases lying between them. The CDR3 spans 14 residues. The CDR3 loop is CASSYSTAENGYTF. The DNA for the CDR3 is TGTGCCAGCAGTTACTCGACCGCGGAAAATGGCTACACCTTC.

The CDR3 DNA is TGTGCCAGCAGCTTAGTCTTGGGAGATACGCAGTATTTT. Translation: CASSLVLGDTQYF. This chain joins TRBV7-2 and TRBJ2-3; D ambiguous. The CDR3 contains 13 residues. Deletions cut 1 base from V and 5 bases from J, with 7 bases between. Germline CDR1 is SGHTA and CDR2 is FQGNSA.

The chain carries TRBV7-2 and TRBJ2-7, with D perhaps TRBD2 (5 bases). From germline, CDR1 is SGHTA and CDR2 FQGNSA. CDR3 size: 13 residues. V was clipped by 0 bases and J by 7 bases, with 10 bases between them. The DNA of the CDR3 is TGTGCCAGCAGCTTAGCAGGACCGGGGGAGCAGTACTTC. Protein: CASSLAGPGEQYF.

V usage is TRBV6-4 and J usage is TRBJ1-1; possible D gene TRBD1, 6 bases. V lost 3 bases and J 3 bases, leaving 14 bases between the germline ends. Germline V gene data show CDR1 as MRHNA and CDR2 as SNTAGT. The CDR3 loop spans 15 amino acids. The DNA of the CDR3 is TGTGCCAGCAGTGAACCGGGCCCAGGGGACACTGAAGCTTTCTTT. Its protein is CASSEPGPGDTEAFF.

The genes are TRBV6-5 and TRBJ1-1; 8 bases are shared with TRBD1. From germline, CDR1 is MNHEY and CDR2 SVGAGI. The V gene end was trimmed by 4 bases and the J gene end by 8 bases; junction bases not matched to a gene: 6. The CDR3 is 13 residues long. This CDR3 is CASSFQGAPEAFF. DNA of the CDR3: TGTGCCAGCAGTTTTCAGGGGGCCCCCGAAGCTTTCTTT.